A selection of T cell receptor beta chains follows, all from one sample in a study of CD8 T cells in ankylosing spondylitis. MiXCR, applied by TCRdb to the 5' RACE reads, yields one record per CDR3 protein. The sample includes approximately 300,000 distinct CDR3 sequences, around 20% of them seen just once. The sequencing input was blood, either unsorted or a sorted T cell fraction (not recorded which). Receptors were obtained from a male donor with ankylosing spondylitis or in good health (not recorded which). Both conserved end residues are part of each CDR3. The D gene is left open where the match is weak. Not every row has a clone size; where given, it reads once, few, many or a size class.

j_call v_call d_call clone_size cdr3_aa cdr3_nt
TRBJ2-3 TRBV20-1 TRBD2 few CSAREFGSGGTADTQYF TGCAGTGCTAGAGAGTTCGGCAGCGGGGGGACCGCAGATACGCAGTATTTT
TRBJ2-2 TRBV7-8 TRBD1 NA CASSLLTGGPNTGELFF TGTGCCAGCAGCTTACTTACAGGGGGTCCGAACACCGGGGAGCTGTTTTTT
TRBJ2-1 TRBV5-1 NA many CASSPKVRPWANEQFF TGCGCCAGCAGCCCTAAGGTTAGGCCCTGGGCCAATGAGCAGTTCTTC
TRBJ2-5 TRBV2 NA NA CASLGLSFKETQYF TGTGCCAGCCTGGGACTTTCGTTTAAAGAGACCCAGTACTTC
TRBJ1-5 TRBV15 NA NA CATSWGRRSNQPQHF TGTGCCACCAGCTGGGGGAGAAGGAGCAATCAGCCCCAGCATTTT
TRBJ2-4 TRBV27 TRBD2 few CASSPHGLAGGPPKNIQYF TGTGCCAGCAGTCCTCATGGACTAGCGGGGGGGCCTCCCAAAAACATTCAGTACTTC
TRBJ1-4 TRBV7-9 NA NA CASSAGTTTNEKLFF TGTGCCAGCAGCGCCGGGACTACAACTAATGAAAAACTGTTTTTT
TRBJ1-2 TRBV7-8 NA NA CASSLAAVYRYGYTF TGTGCCAGCAGCTTAGCTGCAGTATATCGTTACGGCTACACCTTC
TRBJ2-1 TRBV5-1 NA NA CASSSEQASYNEQFF TGCGCCAGCAGCTCGGAACAGGCCTCCTACAATGAGCAGTTCTTC
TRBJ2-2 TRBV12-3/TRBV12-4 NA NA CASSLTRSGAGELFF TGTGCCAGCAGCCTGACCCGGTCGGGGGCCGGGGAGCTGTTTTTT
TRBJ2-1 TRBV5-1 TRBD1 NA CANYPGQGNEQFF TGCGCCAACTATCCGGGACAGGGCAATGAGCAGTTCTTC
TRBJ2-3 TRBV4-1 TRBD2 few CASSQRIAGQADTQYF TGCGCCAGCAGCCAAAGGATAGCGGGACAAGCAGATACGCAGTATTTT
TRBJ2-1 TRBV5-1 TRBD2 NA CASSLVPSGGASNNEQFF TGCGCCAGCAGCTTGGTACCTAGCGGGGGGGCCTCGAACAATGAGCAGTTCTTC
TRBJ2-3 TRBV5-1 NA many CASSVSSTDTQYF TGCGCCAGCAGCGTGTCTAGCACAGATACGCAGTATTTT
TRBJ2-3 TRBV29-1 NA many CSVDGGDTQYF TGCAGCGTTGATGGGGGGGATACGCAGTATTTT
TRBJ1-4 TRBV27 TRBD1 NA CARTPGQGSEKLFF TGTGCCAGAACCCCGGGACAGGGGAGTGAAAAACTGTTTTTT
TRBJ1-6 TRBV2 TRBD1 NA CASSHTSDRGVSSPLHF TGTGCCAGCAGTCATACCTCGGACAGGGGAGTTTCGTCACCCCTCCACTTT
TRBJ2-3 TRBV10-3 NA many CAISESTGLGGGNTQYF TGTGCCATCAGTGAGTCGACCGGTCTCGGGGGCGGGAATACGCAGTATTTT
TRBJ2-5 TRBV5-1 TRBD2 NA CASSLVRTSSGTSGIKETQYF TGCGCCAGCAGCTTGGTCAGGACCTCCTCTGGGACTAGCGGGATAAAAGAGACCCAGTACTTC
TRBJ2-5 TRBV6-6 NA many CASSYRGEETQYF TGTGCCAGCAGTTACCGCGGGGAGGAGACCCAGTACTTC
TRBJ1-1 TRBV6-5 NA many CASITTGPNTEAFF TGTGCCAGCATTACTACAGGTCCGAACACTGAAGCTTTCTTT
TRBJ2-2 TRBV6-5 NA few CASSSGGHGELFF TGTGCCAGCAGTTCTGGGGGTCACGGGGAGCTGTTTTTT